The clone carrying this TCR beta chain was observed a single time. Its antigen is unidentified. The data are from a study of T cell responses to AZD1222 COVID-19 vaccine. Study background: Pooled samples include second doses given at about 4 or 12 weeks.

Study-wide results and caveats: Most donors were white British, females outnumbered males, and clonal diversity was possibly underestimated.

Repertoires were generated with immunoSEQ multiplex PCR, while TCRdb's copy carries only in-frame clones and drops some. Among about 260,000 clones listed, approximately 93% were seen once. This material consisted of peripheral blood, taken on day 0 of AZD1222 vaccination. The TCR sequence derives from an adult in good health.

CDR3 in DNA: TGTGCCACCCAGGGGGGGCCCAATCAGCCCCAGCATTTT. It translates to CATQGGPNQPQHF. This chain uses TRBV2 with TRBJ1-5, with 7 bases aligning to TRBD1. The germline V gene encodes CDR1 SNHLY and CDR2 FYNNEI. V shed 10 bases, J shed 3 bases, and the junction held 6 bases outside the gene matches. The CDR3 has 13 residues.